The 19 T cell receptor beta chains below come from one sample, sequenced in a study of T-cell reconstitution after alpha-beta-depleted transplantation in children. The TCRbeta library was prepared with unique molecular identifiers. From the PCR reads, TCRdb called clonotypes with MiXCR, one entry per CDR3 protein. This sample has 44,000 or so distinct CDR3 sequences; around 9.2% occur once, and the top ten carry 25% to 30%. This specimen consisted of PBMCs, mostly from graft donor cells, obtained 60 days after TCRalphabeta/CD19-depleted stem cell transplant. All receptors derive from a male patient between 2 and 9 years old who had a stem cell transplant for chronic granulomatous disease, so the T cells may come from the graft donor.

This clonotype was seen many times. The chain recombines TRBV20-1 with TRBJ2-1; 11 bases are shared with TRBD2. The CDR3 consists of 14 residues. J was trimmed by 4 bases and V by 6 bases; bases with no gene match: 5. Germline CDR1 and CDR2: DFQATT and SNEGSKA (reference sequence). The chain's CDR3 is CSAPGTSGYNEQFF. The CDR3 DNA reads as TGCAGTGCACCCGGGACTAGCGGTTACAATGAGCAGTTCTTC.

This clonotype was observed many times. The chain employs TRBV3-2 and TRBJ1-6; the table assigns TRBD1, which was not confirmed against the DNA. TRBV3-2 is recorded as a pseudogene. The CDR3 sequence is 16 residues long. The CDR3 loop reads CASSPRWTGYNSPLHF. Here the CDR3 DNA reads TGTGCCAGCAGCCCGCGGTGGACAGGGTACAATTCACCCCTCCACTTT.

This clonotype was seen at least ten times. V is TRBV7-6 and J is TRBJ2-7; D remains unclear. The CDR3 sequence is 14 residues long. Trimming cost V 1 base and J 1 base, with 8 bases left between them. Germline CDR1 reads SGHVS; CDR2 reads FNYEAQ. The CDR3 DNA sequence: TGTGCCAGCAGCTTAGTTACAGATTCCTACGAGCAGTACTTC. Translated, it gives CASSLVTDSYEQYF.

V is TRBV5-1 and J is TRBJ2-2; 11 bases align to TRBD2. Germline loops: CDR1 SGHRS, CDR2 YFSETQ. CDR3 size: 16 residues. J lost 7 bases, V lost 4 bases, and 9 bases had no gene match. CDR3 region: CASSRVLAGGLGELFF. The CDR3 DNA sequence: TGCGCCAGCAGCCGAGTGCTAGCGGGAGGTCTCGGGGAGCTGTTTTTT.

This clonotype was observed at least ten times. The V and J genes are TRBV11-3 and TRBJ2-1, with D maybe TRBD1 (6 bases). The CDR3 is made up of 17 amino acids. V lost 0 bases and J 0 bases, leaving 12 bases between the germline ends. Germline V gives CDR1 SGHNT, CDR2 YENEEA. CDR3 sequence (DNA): TGTGCCAGCAGCTTAGAAACCAGGGGTAGCTCCTACAATGAGCAGTTCTTC. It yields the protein CASSLETRGSSYNEQFF.

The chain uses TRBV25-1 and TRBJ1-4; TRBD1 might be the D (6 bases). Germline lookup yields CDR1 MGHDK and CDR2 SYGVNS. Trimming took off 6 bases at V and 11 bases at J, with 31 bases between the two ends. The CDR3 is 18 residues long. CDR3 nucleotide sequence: TGTGCCAGCAGCGCCCCCCTGGGCGCGCGACAGGAGGGGAAGAAACTGTTTTTT. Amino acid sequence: CASSAPLGARQEGKKLFF.

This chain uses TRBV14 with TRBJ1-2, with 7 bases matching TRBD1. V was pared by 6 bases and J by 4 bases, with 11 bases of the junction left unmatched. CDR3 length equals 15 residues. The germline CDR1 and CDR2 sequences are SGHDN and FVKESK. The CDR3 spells CASRPLTGDPYGYTF. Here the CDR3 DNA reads TGTGCCAGCAGACCCCTAACAGGGGATCCCTATGGCTACACCTTC.

As DNA, the CDR3 is TGTGCCAGCAGTTCCCGCGGGACTAGCGGGGGACGGGATACGCAGTATTTT. Residues: CASSSRGTSGGRDTQYF. This chain uses TRBV27 with TRBJ2-3, with TRBD2 identical over 14 bases. Germline V lookup: CDR1 MNHEY, CDR2 SMNVEV (reference sequence). Trimming at V came to 4 bases and at J to 6 bases, leaving 9 bases not matched to a gene. The CDR3 runs 17 residues.

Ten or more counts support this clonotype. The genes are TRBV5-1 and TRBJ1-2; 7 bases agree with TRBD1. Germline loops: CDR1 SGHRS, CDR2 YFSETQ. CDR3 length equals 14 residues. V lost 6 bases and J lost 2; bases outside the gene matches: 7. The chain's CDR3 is CASTETGSNYGYTF. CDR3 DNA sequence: TGCGCCAGCACGGAGACAGGGTCGAACTATGGCTACACCTTC.

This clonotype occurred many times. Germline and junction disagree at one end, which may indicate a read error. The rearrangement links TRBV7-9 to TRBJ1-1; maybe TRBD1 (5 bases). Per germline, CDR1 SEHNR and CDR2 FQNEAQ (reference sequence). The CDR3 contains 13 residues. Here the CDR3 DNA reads TGTGCCAGCAGCTTAGACTTCAGGGAGATATACCCCTTT. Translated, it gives CASSLDFREIYPF. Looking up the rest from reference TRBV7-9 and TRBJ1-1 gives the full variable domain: DTGVSQNPRHKITKRGQNVTFRCDPISEHNRLYWYRQTLGQGPEFLTYFQNEAQLEKSRLLSDRFSAERPKGSFSTLEIQRTEQGDSAMYLCASSLDFREIYPFGQGTRLTVV.

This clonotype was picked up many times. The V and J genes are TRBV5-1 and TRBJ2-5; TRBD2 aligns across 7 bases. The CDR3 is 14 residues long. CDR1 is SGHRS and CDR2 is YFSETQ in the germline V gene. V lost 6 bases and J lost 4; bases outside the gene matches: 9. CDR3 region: CASMSSGVGETQYF. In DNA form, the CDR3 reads TGCGCCAGCATGTCGAGCGGGGTCGGAGAGACCCAGTACTTC.

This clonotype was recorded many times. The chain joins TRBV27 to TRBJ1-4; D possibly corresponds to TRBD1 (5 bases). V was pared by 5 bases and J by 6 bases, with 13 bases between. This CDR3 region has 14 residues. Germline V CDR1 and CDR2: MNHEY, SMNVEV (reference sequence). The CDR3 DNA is TGTGCCAGCAGTCCCCGAGGGGTCGATGAAAAACTGTTTTTT. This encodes CASSPRGVDEKLFF.

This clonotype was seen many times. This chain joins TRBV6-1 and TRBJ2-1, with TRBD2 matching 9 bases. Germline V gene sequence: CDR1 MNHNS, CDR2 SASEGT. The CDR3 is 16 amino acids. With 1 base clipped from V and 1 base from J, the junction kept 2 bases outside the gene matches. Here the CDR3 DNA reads TGTGCCAGCAGTGAAGAAGCGGGAGGATCCTACAATGAGCAGTTCTTC. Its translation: CASSEEAGGSYNEQFF.

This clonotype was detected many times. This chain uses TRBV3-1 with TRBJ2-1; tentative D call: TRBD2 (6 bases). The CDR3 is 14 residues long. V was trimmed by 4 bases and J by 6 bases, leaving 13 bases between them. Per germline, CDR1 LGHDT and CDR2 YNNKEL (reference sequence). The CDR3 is CASSRAGSLNEQFF. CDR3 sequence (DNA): TGTGCCAGCAGCCGCGCCGGGAGCCTCAATGAGCAGTTCTTC.

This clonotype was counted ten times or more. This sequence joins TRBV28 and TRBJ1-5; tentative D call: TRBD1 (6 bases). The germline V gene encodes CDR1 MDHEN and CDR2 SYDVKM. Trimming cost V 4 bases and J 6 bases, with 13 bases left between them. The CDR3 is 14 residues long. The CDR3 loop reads CASSSTGVIQPQHF. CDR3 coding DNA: TGTGCCAGCAGTTCGACAGGTGTGATTCAGCCCCAGCATTTT.

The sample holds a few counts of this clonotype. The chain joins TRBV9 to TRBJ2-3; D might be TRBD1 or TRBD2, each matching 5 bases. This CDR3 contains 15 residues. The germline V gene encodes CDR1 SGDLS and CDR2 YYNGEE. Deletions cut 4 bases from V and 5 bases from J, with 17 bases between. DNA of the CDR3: TGTGCCAGCAGCCCTTTTACGGGGCCGGGAGATACGCAGTATTTT. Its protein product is CASSPFTGPGDTQYF.

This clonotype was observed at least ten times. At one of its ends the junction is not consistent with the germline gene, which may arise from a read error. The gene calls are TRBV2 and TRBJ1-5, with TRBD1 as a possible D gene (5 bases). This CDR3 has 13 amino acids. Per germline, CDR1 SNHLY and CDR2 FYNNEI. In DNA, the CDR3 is TGTGCCAGCACAGCCGACTTAGGGGCCCCTCACACCTTT. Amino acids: CASTADLGAPHTF.

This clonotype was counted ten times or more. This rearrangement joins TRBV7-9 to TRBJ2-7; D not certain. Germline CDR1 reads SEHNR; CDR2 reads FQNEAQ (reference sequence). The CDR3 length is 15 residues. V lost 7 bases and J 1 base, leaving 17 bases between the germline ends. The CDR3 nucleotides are TGTGCCAGCACCGACCCCAGGTCGTCGTCCTACGAGCAGTACTTC. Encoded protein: CASTDPRSSSYEQYF.

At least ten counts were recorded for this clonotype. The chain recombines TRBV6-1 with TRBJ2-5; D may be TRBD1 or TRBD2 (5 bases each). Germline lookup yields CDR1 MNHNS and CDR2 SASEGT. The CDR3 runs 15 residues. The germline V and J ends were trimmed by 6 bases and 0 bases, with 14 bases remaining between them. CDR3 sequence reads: CASSHGTNYQETQYF. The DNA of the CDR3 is TGTGCCAGCAGCCACGGGACCAACTACCAAGAGACCCAGTACTTC.